The sequence of this TCR beta chain was determined in a study of blood T cell repertoires in COVID-19. Whole-study context: Samples taken during acute and convalescent COVID-19 were collected in the United States, Italy and Spain. T cells, B-cell-depleted T cells, or PBMCs supplied cDNA or gDNA.

The assay was immunoSEQ multiplex PCR, and TCRdb's table has in-frame clones only and misses some. The repertoire includes about 190,000 clones, around 80% of them detected once, and approximately 2.9% sits in the top ten. There are 13 residues in the CDR3. CDR1 MDHEN and CDR2 SYDVKM come from the germline V gene. Trimming cost V 8 bases and J 0 bases, with 10 bases left between them. This TCR was recovered from a woman older than 75 with active or convalescent COVID-19. The chain links TRBV28 to TRBJ1-2, with D unclear. The sample comprised peripheral blood. CDR3 DNA: TGTGCCAGCCGGGAGGGAACTAACTATGGCTACACCTTC. It translates to CASREGTNYGYTF.